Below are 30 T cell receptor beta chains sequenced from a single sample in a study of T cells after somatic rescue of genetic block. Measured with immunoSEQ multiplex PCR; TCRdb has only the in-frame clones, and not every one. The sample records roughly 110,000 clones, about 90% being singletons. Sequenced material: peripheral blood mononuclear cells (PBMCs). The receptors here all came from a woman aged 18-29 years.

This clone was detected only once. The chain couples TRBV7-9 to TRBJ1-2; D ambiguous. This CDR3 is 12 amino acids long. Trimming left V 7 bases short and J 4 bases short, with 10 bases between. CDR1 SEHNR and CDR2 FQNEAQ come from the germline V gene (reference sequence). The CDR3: CASNQGGYGYTF. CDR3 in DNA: TGTGCCAGCAACCAAGGAGGCTATGGCTACACCTTC. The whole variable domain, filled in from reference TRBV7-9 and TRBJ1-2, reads DTGVSQNPRHKITKRGQNVTFRCDPISEHNRLYWYRQTLGQGPEFLTYFQNEAQLEKSRLLSDRFSAERPKGSFSTLEIQRTEQGDSAMYLCASNQGGYGYTFGSGTRLTVV.

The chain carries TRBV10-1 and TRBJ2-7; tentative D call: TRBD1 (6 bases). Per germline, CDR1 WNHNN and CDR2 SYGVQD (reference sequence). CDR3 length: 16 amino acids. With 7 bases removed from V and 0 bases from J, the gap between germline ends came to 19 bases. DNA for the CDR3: TGCGCCAGCATCCCGGACAGCGGATCCCCCTCCTACGAGCAGTACTTC. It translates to CASIPDSGSPSYEQYF.

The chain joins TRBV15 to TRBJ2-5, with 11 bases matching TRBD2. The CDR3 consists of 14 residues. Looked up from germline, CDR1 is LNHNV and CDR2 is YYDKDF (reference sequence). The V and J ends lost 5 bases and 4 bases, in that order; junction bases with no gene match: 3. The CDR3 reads CATSFSGGVETQYF. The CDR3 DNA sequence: TGTGCCACCAGCTTTAGCGGGGGGGTAGAGACCCAGTACTTC.

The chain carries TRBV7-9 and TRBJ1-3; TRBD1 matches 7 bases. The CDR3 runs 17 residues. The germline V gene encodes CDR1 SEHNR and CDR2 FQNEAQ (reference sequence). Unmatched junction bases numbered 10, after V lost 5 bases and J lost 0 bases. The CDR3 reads CASSAYRGSRSGNTIYF. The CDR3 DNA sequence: TGTGCCAGCAGCGCATACAGGGGTTCCCGCTCTGGAAACACCATATATTTT.

DNA of the CDR3: TGTGCCAGCAGTTCAAGGAGGGGCCCTTCCTACGAGCAGTACTTC. This encodes CASSSRRGPSYEQYF. V is TRBV27 and J is TRBJ2-7; a weak D match, TRBD2 (6 bases). This CDR3 has 15 residues. Trimming shortened V by 4 bases and J by 1 base, and 14 bases separated the two germline ends. Per the germline V gene, CDR1 is MNHEY and CDR2 is SMNVEV (reference sequence).

Here the CDR3 DNA reads TGTGCCAGCAGTTTACCCGAAGCGGGGCCGGGCAATCAGCCCCAGCATTTT. It is translated as CASSLPEAGPGNQPQHF. The J gene is TRBJ1-5, the V gene TRBV28; D might be TRBD1 (5 bases). V was trimmed by 2 bases and J by 2 bases, leaving 16 bases between them. CDR3 size: 17 residues. The germline V gene encodes CDR1 MDHEN and CDR2 SYDVKM.

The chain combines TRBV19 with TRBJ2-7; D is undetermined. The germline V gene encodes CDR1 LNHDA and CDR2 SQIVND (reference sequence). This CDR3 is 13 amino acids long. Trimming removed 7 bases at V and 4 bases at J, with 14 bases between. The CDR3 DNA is TGTGCCAGTACTTGGACGGTAGGATACGAGCAGTACTTC. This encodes CASTWTVGYEQYF.

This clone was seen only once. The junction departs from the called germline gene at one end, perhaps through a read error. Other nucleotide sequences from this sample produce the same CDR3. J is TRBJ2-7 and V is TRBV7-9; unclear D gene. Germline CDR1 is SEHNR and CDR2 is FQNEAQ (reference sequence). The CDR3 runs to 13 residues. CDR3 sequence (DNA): TGTGCCAGCAGCTTCAGGCATTCGGACGAGCAGTACTTT. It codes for CASSFRHSDEQYF.

The CDR3 DNA is TGTGCCAGTGTGGGGGGCCCCTATGGCTACACCTTC. Translating gives CASVGGPYGYTF. The V call is TRBV19, the J call TRBJ1-2, with D perhaps matching TRBD1 (6 bases). The V end was cut by 8 bases, the J end by 4 bases, with 11 bases between. The CDR3 runs to 12 residues. From germline, CDR1 is LNHDA and CDR2 SQIVND (reference sequence).

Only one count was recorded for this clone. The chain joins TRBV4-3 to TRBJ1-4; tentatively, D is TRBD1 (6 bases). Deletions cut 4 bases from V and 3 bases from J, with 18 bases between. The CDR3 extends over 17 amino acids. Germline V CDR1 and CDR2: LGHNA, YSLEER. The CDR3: CASSRDGQRNPNEKLFF. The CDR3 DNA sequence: TGCGCCAGCAGCCGGGATGGACAGAGAAACCCTAATGAAAAACTGTTTTTT.

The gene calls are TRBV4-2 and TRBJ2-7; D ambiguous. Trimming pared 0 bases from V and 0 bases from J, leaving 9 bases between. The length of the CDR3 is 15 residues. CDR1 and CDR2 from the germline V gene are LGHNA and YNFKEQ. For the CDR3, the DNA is TGTGCCAGCAGCCAAGAGACGGATAGCTCCTACGAGCAGTACTTC. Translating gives CASSQETDSSYEQYF.

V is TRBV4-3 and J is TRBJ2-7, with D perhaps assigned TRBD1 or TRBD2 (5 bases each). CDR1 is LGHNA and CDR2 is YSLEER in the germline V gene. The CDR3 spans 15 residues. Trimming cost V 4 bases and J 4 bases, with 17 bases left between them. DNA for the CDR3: TGCGCCAGCAGCCGGACCGGGACGGAGAAGTACGAGCAGTACTTC. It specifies CASSRTGTEKYEQYF.

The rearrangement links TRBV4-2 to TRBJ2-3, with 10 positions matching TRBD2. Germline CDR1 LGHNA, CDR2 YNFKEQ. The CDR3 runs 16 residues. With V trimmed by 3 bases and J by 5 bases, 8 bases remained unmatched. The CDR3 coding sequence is TGTGCCAGCAGCCAGGAGCGGGGGGGCCGTGGAGATACGCAGTATTTT. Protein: CASSQERGGRGDTQYF.

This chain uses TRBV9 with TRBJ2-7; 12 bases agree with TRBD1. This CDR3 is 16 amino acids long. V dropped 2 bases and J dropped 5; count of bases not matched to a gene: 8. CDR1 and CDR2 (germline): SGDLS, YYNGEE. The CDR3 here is CASSVGQGAGVNEQYF. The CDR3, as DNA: TGTGCCAGCAGCGTGGGACAGGGGGCGGGGGTCAACGAGCAGTACTTC. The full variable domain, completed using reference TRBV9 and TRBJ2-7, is DSGVTQTPKHLITATGQRVTLRCSPRSGDLSVYWYQQSLDQGLQFLIQYYNGEERAKGNILERFSAQQFPDLHSELNLSSLELGDSALYFCASSVGQGAGVNEQYFGPGTRLTVT.

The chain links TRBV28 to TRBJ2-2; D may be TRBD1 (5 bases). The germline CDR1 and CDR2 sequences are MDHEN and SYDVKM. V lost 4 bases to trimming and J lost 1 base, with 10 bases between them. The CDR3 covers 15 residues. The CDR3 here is CASSSGSGNTGELFF. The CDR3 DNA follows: TGTGCCAGCAGTTCAGGGTCGGGGAACACCGGGGAGCTGTTTTTT.

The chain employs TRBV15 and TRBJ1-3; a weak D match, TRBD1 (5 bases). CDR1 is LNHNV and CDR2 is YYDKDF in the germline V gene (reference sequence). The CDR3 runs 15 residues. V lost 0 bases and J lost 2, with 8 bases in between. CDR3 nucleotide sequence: TGTGCCACCAGCAGAGACAGGGTGCCTGGAAACACCATATATTTT. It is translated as CATSRDRVPGNTIYF.

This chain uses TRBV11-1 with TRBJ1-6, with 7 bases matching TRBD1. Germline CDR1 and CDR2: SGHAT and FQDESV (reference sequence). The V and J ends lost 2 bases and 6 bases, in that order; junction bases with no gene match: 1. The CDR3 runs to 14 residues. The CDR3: CASSLRDSNSPLHF. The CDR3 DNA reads TGTGCCAGCAGCTTAAGGGACAGTAATTCACCCCTCCACTTT.

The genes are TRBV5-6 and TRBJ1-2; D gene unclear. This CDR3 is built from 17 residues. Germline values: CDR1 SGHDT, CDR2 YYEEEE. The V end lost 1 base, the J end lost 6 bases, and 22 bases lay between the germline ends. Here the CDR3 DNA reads TGTGCCAGCAGCTTGATCGCGTTAAGGAATTACAAGAATGGCTACACCTTC. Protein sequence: CASSLIALRNYKNGYTF.

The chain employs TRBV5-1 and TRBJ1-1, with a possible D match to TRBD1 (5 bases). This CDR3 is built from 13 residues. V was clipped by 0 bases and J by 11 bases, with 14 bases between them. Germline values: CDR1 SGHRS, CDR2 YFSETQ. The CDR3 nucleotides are TGCGCCAGCAGCTTGGCCGGGACGGAAGGGGCTTTCTTT. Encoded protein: CASSLAGTEGAFF.

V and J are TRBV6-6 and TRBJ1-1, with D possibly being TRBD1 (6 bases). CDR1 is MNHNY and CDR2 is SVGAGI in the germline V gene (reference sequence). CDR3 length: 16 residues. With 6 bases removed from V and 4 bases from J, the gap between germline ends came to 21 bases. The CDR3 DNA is TGTGCCAGCAGGAAATCCCAGACAGGAGGTGTCACTGAAGCTTTCTTT. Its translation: CASRKSQTGGVTEAFF.

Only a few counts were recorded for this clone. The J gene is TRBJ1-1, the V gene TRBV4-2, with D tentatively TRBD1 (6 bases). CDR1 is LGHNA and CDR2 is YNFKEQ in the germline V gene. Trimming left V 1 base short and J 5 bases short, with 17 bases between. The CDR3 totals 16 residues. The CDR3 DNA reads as TGTGCCAGCAGCCAAGGAGACAGGATTGATAGGACTGAAGCTTTCTTT. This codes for CASSQGDRIDRTEAFF.

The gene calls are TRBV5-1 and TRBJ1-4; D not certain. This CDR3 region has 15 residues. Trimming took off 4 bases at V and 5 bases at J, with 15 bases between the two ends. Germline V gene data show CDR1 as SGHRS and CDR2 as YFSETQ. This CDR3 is CASSPSGAPNEKLFF. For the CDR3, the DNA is TGCGCCAGCAGCCCGTCTGGTGCTCCCAATGAAAAACTGTTTTTT.

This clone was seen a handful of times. The CDR3 DNA reads as TGCAGCGTCGCGACAGGGGACGGCTACACCTTC. Protein product: CSVATGDGYTF. The chain links TRBV29-1 to TRBJ1-2, with 8 bases fitting TRBD1. Trimming took 6 bases from V and 8 from J; bases not matched to a gene: 5. Germline V gene sequence: CDR1 SQVTM, CDR2 ANQGSEA. The CDR3 is 11 amino acids.

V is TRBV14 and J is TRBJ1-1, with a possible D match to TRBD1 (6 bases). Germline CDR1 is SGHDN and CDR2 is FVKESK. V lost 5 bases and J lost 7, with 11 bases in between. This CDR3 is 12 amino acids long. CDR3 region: CASSSGQIEAFF. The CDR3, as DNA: TGTGCCAGCAGCTCAGGACAGATTGAAGCTTTCTTT. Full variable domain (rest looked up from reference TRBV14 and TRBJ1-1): EAGVTQFPSHSVIEKGQTVTLRCDPISGHDNLYWYRRVMGKEIKFLLHFVKESKQDESGMPNNRFLAERTGGTYSTLKVQPAELEDSGVYFCASSSGQIEAFFGQGTRLTVV.

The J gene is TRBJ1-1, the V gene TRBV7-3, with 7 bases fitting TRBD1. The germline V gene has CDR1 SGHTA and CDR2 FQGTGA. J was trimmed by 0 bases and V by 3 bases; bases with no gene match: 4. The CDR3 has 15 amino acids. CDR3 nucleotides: TGTGCCAGCAGCTTGACAGGGCAGATGAACACTGAAGCTTTCTTT. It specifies CASSLTGQMNTEAFF.

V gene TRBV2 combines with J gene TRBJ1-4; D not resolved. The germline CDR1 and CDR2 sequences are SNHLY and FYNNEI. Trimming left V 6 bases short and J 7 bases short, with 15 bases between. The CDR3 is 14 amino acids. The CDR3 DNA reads TGTGCCAGCAGAGGGCGGTCTGCTGGTGAAAAACTGTTTTTT. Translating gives CASRGRSAGEKLFF.

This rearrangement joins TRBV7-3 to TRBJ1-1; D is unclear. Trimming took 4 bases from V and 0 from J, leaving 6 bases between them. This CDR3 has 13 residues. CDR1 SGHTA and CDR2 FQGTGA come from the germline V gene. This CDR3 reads CASSSSMNTEAFF. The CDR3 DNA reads TGTGCCAGCAGCTCTAGCATGAACACTGAAGCTTTCTTT.

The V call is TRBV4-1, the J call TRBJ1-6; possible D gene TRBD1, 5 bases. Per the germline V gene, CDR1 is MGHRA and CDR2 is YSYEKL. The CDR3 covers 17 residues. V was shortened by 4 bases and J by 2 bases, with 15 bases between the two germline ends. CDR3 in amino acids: CASSPLEQGPYNSPLHF. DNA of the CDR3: TGCGCCAGCAGCCCCCTAGAGCAGGGCCCCTATAATTCACCCCTCCACTTT.

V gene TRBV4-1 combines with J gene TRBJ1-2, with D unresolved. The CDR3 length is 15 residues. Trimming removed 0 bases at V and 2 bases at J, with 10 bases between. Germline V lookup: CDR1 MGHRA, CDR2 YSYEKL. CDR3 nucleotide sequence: TGCGCCAGCAGCCAAGATCAGGACGGAAACTATGGCTACACCTTC. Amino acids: CASSQDQDGNYGYTF.

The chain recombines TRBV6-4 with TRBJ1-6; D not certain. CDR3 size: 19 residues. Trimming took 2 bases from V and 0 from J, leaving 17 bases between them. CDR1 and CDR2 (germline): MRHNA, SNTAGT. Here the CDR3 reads CASSDPEAPVGSYNSPLHF. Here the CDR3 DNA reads TGTGCCAGCAGTGACCCGGAGGCCCCAGTGGGCTCCTATAATTCACCCCTCCACTTT.